The clone carrying this TCR beta chain was recorded once. This sample is part of a study of control samples from healthy donors and cancer patients. TCRdb keeps only in-frame clones here, not all; method: immunoSEQ multiplex PCR. The table has 130,000 or so clones, more than 70% seen once. With V trimmed by 0 bases and J by 4 bases, 2 bases remained unmatched. Germline V gene data show CDR1 as SGHVS and CDR2 as FQNEAQ. The CDR3 spans 15 residues. Material for sequencing was blood. The rearrangement joins TRBV7-8 to TRBJ2-5, with TRBD2 matching over 10 bases. This clonotype was sampled from a man in his fifties in good health. CDR3 DNA: TGTGCCAGCAGCTTAGCGCCTAGCGGGGGAGAGACCCAGTACTTC. Residues: CASSLAPSGGETQYF.